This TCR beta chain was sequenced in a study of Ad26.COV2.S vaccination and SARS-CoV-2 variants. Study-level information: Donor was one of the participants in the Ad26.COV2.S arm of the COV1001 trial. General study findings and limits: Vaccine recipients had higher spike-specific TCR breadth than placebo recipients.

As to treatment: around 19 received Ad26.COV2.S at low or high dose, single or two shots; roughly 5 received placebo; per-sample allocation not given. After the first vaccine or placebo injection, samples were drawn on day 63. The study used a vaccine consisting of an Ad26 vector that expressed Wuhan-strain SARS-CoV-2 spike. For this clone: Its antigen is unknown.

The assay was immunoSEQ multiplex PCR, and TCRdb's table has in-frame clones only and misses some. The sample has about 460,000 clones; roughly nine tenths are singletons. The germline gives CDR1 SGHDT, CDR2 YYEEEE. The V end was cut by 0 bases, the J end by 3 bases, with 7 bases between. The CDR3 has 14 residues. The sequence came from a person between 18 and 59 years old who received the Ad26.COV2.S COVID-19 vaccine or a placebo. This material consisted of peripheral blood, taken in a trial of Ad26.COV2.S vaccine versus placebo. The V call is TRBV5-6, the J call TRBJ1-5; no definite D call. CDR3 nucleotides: TGTGCCAGCAGCTTGGCCAGCACCAATCAGCCCCAGCATTTT. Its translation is CASSLASTNQPQHF.